This entry lists 16 T cell receptor beta chains sequenced from one sample in a study of cytomegalovirus exposure and HLA in healthy donors (dated by TCRdb to about 2017). Receptor libraries were prepared by the immunoSEQ multiplex PCR assay. A mixture of 60 forward primers for TCR Vbeta segments and 13 reverse primers for TCR Jbeta segments was used in the multiplex PCR. The clones in this table, taken by TCRdb from immuneACCESS, are in-frame only. Not every clone is retained; where verified, under half of the shortfall comes from an unresolved V gene, and the cause of the rest is unknown. The table for this sample lists under 200,000 clones; roughly 65% of them were counted only once. Around 4.5% of the sample rests with the top ten. Sequenced sample: PBMCs. The receptors were sampled from a young woman in good health and CMV-seropositive.

V is TRBV15 and J is TRBJ2-5; D not certain. Germline-derived CDR1 and CDR2 are LNHNV and YYDKDF (reference sequence). The CDR3 has 15 amino acids. The V gene lost 1 base and the J gene lost 0 bases, with 9 bases spanning the gap. As DNA, the CDR3 is TGTGCCACCAGCAGAGCGCCGGAGTACCAAGAGACCCAGTACTTC. Protein sequence: CATSRAPEYQETQYF.

This chain joins TRBV5-4 and TRBJ2-5, with D possibly matching TRBD1 (5 bases). Gene TRBJ2-7 matches the end of the DNA better, so the J call may be wrong. The V gene's germline CDR1 is SGHNT and CDR2 YYREEE (reference sequence). The CDR3 is 15 amino acids. The CDR3: CASSQKTALHYEQYF. CDR3 in DNA: TGTGCCAGCAGCCAGAAGACAGCGTTGCATTACGAGCAGTACTTC.

The rearrangement links TRBV19 to TRBJ2-7, with 10 nucleotides matching TRBD1. The CDR3 contains 15 residues. After removal of 3 bases from V and 4 bases from J, the junction contained 6 bases not matched to a gene. CDR1 and CDR2 from the germline V gene are LNHDA and SQIVND (reference sequence). CDR3 nucleotides: TGTGCCAGTAGTATTTGGACAGGGGGAACTTACGAGCAGTACTTC. Its translation: CASSIWTGGTYEQYF.

This clone came up a few times. This chain joins TRBV29-1 and TRBJ2-7; weak D call: TRBD1 (5 bases). This CDR3 comprises 12 residues. V was pared by 7 bases and J by 5 bases, with 15 bases between. Germline CDR1 and CDR2: SQVTM and ANQGSEA. CDR3 sequence: CSASLGVHEQYF. The CDR3 region has the DNA TGCAGCGCCTCTCTAGGGGTGCACGAGCAGTACTTC.

The J gene is TRBJ1-1, the V gene TRBV30; D may be TRBD1 (5 bases). The CDR3 sequence is 10 residues long. V lost 4 bases to trimming and J lost 11 bases, with 11 bases between them. The V gene's germline CDR1 is GTSNPN and CDR2 SVGIG (reference sequence). The CDR3 DNA reads TGTGCCTGGAATGGGGCGCCGGCTTTCTTT. Encoded protein: CAWNGAPAFF.

This clone has only a few counts. The genes are TRBV6-4 and TRBJ2-3, with 14 bases that match TRBD2. This CDR3 is built from 17 residues. Germline CDR1 and CDR2: MRHNA and SNTAGT. V was clipped by 2 bases and J by 0 bases; unmatched bases: 1. CDR3 in amino acids: CASSDGTSGGSTDTQYF. In DNA, the CDR3 is TGTGCCAGCAGTGACGGGACTAGCGGGGGAAGCACAGATACGCAGTATTTT.

The sample holds a few counts of this clone. The chain combines TRBV7-2 with TRBJ2-7; 7 positions agree with TRBD1. V lost 0 bases to trimming and J lost 3 bases; unmatched junction nucleotides: 5. Per the germline V gene, CDR1 is SGHTA and CDR2 is FQGNSA. This CDR3 has 15 amino acids. CDR3 amino acids: CASSLAGQRYYEQYF. Written as DNA, the CDR3 is TGTGCCAGCAGCTTAGCGGGACAGCGGTACTACGAGCAGTACTTC.

The rearrangement links TRBV2 to TRBJ2-7; D is undetermined. In germline, CDR1 is SNHLY, CDR2 FYNNEI. Trimming pared 6 bases from V and 2 bases from J, leaving 14 bases between. This CDR3 contains 14 residues. The CDR3 sequence: CASSQEVATYEQYF. CDR3 DNA: TGTGCCAGCAGCCAAGAGGTGGCTACCTACGAGCAGTACTTC.

This clone appeared a single time. V usage is TRBV19 and J usage is TRBJ2-7, with D unclear. CDR1 LNHDA and CDR2 SQIVND come from the germline V gene (reference sequence). Trimming stripped 1 base from V and 3 bases from J, with 13 bases between. The CDR3 loop spans 15 amino acids. The CDR3 DNA reads TGTGCCAGTAGTATAGGTCTAGGAACGAGCTACGAGCAGTACTTC. Translation gives CASSIGLGTSYEQYF.

The chain employs TRBV19 and TRBJ1-2; possibly TRBD1 for D (5 bases). V lost 4 bases to trimming and J lost 2 bases, with 20 bases between them. CDR3 length equals 17 residues. Per the germline V gene, CDR1 is LNHDA and CDR2 is SQIVND (reference sequence). CDR3 residues: CASSTTRRGNVNYGYTF. Written as DNA, the CDR3 is TGTGCCAGTAGTACCACCAGGCGGGGGAATGTGAACTATGGCTACACCTTC.

This clone occurred once. The chain combines TRBV28 with TRBJ2-1, with D possibly being TRBD2 (6 bases). Germline V gene data show CDR1 as MDHEN and CDR2 as SYDVKM. Trimming cost V 4 bases and J 5 bases, with 12 bases left between them. The CDR3 totals 14 residues. CDR3 in amino acids: CASSYYGSDNEQFF. CDR3 DNA sequence: TGTGCCAGCAGTTACTACGGGAGTGACAATGAGCAGTTCTTC.

The rearrangement links TRBV25-1 to TRBJ2-3; a possible D gene is TRBD2 (6 bases). V was clipped by 0 bases and J by 3 bases, with 13 bases between them. The CDR3 consists of 16 residues. Germline-derived CDR1 and CDR2 are MGHDK and SYGVNS. CDR3 loop: CASSEYLRGITDTQYF. For the CDR3, the DNA is TGTGCCAGCAGTGAATATCTTCGGGGGATTACAGATACGCAGTATTTT.

This clone was picked up a small number of times. The V call is TRBV5-1, the J call TRBJ2-3, with D perhaps matching TRBD2 (5 bases). The CDR3 is 15 residues long. Deletions cut 0 bases from V and 4 bases from J, with 12 bases between. Germline V lookup: CDR1 SGHRS, CDR2 YFSETQ. The CDR3 coding sequence is TGCGCCAGCAGCTTGGGAGGGATGTCTGCAGATACGCAGTATTTT. It translates to CASSLGGMSADTQYF. Variable domain in full (rest from reference TRBV5-1 and TRBJ2-3): KAGVTQTPRYLIKTRGQQVTLSCSPISGHRSVSWYQQTPGQGLQFLFEYFSETQRNKGNFPGRFSGRQFSNSRSEMNVSTLELGDSALYLCASSLGGMSADTQYFGPGTRLTVL.

J is TRBJ2-5 and V is TRBV28; 7 bases fit TRBD2. The CDR3 totals 15 residues. Germline V lookup: CDR1 MDHEN, CDR2 SYDVKM. V lost 1 base, J lost 3 bases, and 5 bases stayed unmatched. The CDR3 nucleotides read TGTGCCAGCAGTTTATTTCCGGGGGGAGAAGAGACCCAGTACTTC. Protein product: CASSLFPGGEETQYF.

This clone appeared once. The V call is TRBV27, the J call TRBJ1-5; 7 bases are a match to TRBD1. The CDR3 length is 17 residues. Trimming at V came to 5 bases and at J to 0 bases, leaving 10 bases not matched to a gene. Germline V CDR1 and CDR2: MNHEY, SMNVEV (reference sequence). CDR3 nucleotide sequence: TGTGCCAGCAGTAATACAGGGGAGGAATTTAGCAATCAGCCCCAGCATTTT. It is translated as CASSNTGEEFSNQPQHF.

The chain is built from TRBV30 and TRBJ2-7, with TRBD1 matching over 7 bases. In germline, CDR1 is GTSNPN, CDR2 SVGIG (reference sequence). This CDR3 spans 16 amino acids. Germline trimming cut 4 bases from V and 4 bases from J; bases unmatched to any gene: 16. The CDR3 loop reads CAWTNRGRGGLYEQYF. In DNA form, the CDR3 reads TGTGCCTGGACCAACCGGGGACGAGGGGGCCTTTACGAGCAGTACTTC.